This T cell receptor beta chain was sequenced in a study of blood T cell repertoires in COVID-19. Across the study: Researchers got acute and convalescent COVID-19 samples from the United States, Italy and Spain. The cDNA or gDNA used as material had been derived from T cells, B-cell-depleted T cells, or PBMCs.

In its sample, this clone was seen a few times. The table came from immunoSEQ multiplex PCR; TCRdb's copy has only in-frame clones and leaves some out. The sample includes around 200,000 clones, about four fifths of them seen just once. The TCR was taken from a human donor with acute or convalescent COVID-19. The donor label of this sample is uncertain. The material sequenced was peripheral blood.

The CDR3 region has the DNA TGCGCCAGCAGCTTCGGGGGGAACACTGAAGCTTTCTTT. Encoded protein: CASSFGGNTEAFF. The chain combines TRBV5-1 with TRBJ1-1; TRBD1 is a possible D gene (5 bases). The V end was cut by 2 bases, the J end by 1 base, with 6 bases between. The CDR3 is 13 residues long. CDR1 is SGHRS and CDR2 is YFSETQ in the germline V gene.